The 7 T cell receptor beta chains in this list originate from one sample, sequenced in a study of T cell responses to AZD1222 COVID-19 vaccine. Some clones are missing from TCRdb's copy, which holds only in-frame ones; the method was immunoSEQ multiplex PCR. This sample has under 95,000 clones, with around 88% found just once. The source was peripheral blood, collected 28 days after the second AZD1222 dose. The source is an adult who received the AZD1222 COVID-19 vaccine.

This chain joins TRBV19 and TRBJ2-1; tentative D call: TRBD2 (6 bases). The germline CDR1 and CDR2 sequences are LNHDA and SQIVND (reference sequence). The V end lost 1 base, the J end lost 4 bases, and 11 bases lay between the germline ends. The CDR3 consists of 15 residues. CDR3 sequence: CASSIVGTLYNEQFF. The CDR3 DNA sequence: TGTGCCAGTAGTATAGTTGGGACTCTTTACAATGAGCAGTTCTTC.

The V call is TRBV10-3, the J call TRBJ2-7, with 9 bases fitting TRBD2. Germline V CDR1 and CDR2: ENHRY, SYGVKD. The CDR3 covers 14 residues. With 7 bases clipped from V and 4 bases from J, the junction kept 8 bases outside the gene matches. The chain's CDR3 is CAIKGGGARYEQYF. Written as DNA, the CDR3 is TGTGCCATCAAGGGCGGGGGGGCCCGGTACGAGCAGTACTTC.

The chain has TRBV19 and TRBJ1-2; TRBD1 matches 9 bases. Germline CDR1 LNHDA, CDR2 SQIVND (reference sequence). With 6 bases clipped from V and 8 bases from J, the junction kept 7 bases outside the gene matches. This CDR3 region has 13 residues. CDR3 sequence reads: CASRTRTGEGYTF. DNA of the CDR3: TGTGCCAGTAGGACACGGACAGGGGAAGGCTACACCTTC.

This clone was counted a few times. The rearrangement links TRBV28 to TRBJ2-1; 8 bases are a match to TRBD1. Germline CDR1 and CDR2: MDHEN and SYDVKM. Losses at the gene ends were 4 bases for V and 8 bases for J; bases not matched to a gene: 7. The CDR3 spans 14 residues. The CDR3 region has the DNA TGTGCCAGCAGTTCCGGGACAGGCCTCGATGAGCAGTTCTTC. Translating gives CASSSGTGLDEQFF.

The chain is built from TRBV6-5 and TRBJ1-1; 8 bases fit TRBD1. The germline CDR1 and CDR2 sequences are MNHEY and SVGAGI. This CDR3 comprises 14 residues. V shed 5 bases, J shed 5 bases, and the junction held 7 bases outside the gene matches. The CDR3 region has the DNA TGTGCCAGCAGTACGGGGACAGGCTGGACTGAAGCTTTCTTT. This encodes CASSTGTGWTEAFF.

The V and J genes are TRBV7-2 and TRBJ2-7; a weak D match, TRBD2 (6 bases). The CDR3 sequence is 15 residues long. Germline values: CDR1 SGHTA, CDR2 FQGNSA. The ends were cut back, 0 bases at V and 4 bases at J, with 13 bases in the middle. The CDR3 reads CASSLAADYLYEQYF. The CDR3 DNA reads as TGTGCCAGCAGCTTAGCCGCGGACTATTTGTACGAGCAGTACTTC.

The chain has TRBV27 and TRBJ1-1; 8 nucleotides line up with TRBD1. The CDR3 sequence is 16 residues long. V gave up 8 bases and J gave up 5 bases; unmatched junction bases: 16. Germline V gene lookup returns CDR1 MNHEY and CDR2 SMNVEV (reference sequence). The CDR3 sequence: CASFRQGLSDRTEAFF. The CDR3 DNA reads TGTGCCAGCTTTCGACAGGGGTTGTCGGATCGGACTGAAGCTTTCTTT.